These 2 T cell receptor beta chains came from one sample sequenced in a study of persistence of HIV-infected CD4 T cells. No antigen has been assigned to these receptors. Cells were stimulated with overlapping HIV-1 Gag 15-mer peptides. Memory cells lacking CD40L and CD69 with high CD45RO were sorted. The immunoSEQ assay was version 4, run in survey mode. Assay: immunoSEQ multiplex PCR; the TCRdb copy retains only in-frame clones and omits some. The sample lists about 64,000 clones, 70% to 75% occurring once. Source: CD4+ T cells sorted from PBMCs after approximately 19-hour stimulation, taken from a patient who received antiretroviral therapy. The source is an adult man with HIV who was CMV-seropositive.

This clone came up many times. V and J are TRBV5-4 and TRBJ1-1, with a weak D call TRBD1 (5 bases). Germline V gene lookup returns CDR1 SGHNT and CDR2 YYREEE (reference sequence). The CDR3 sequence is 14 residues long. The ends were cut back, 0 bases at V and 3 bases at J, with 9 bases in the middle. For the CDR3, the DNA is TGTGCCAGCAGCTTGGTTGCCAGGGACACTGAAGCTTTCTTT. Protein: CASSLVARDTEAFF.

This clone was seen a few times. The chain employs TRBV7-9 and TRBJ2-2; 7 bases agree with TRBD2. The V gene end was trimmed by 1 base and the J gene end by 0 bases; junction bases not matched to a gene: 5. The germline gives CDR1 SEHNR, CDR2 FQNEAQ (reference sequence). The CDR3 has 17 residues. CDR3 protein: CASSLGYSGSNTGELFF. CDR3 in DNA: TGTGCCAGCAGCTTAGGATATAGCGGGTCGAACACCGGGGAGCTGTTTTTT.